One and the same sample provided the 19 T cell receptor beta chains below, sequenced in a study of T-cell memory formation after mild COVID-19. Via MiXCR, TCRdb re-called the 5' RACE reads, giving one row per CDR3 protein. The sample carries some 280,000 distinct CDR3 sequences, about a sixth recorded once. Sequencing input: PBMCs or a T cell subset sorted from them (not recorded which). All receptors derive from a man between 18 and 29 years old who had mild COVID-19 (a few samples of this study predate the infection). Cell type and time point are not known.

This clonotype was recorded a few times. The rearrangement links TRBV7-9 to TRBJ2-3; a possible D gene is TRBD2 (6 bases). The CDR3 covers 15 residues. V was clipped by 4 bases and J by 0 bases, with 11 bases between them. Looked up from germline, CDR1 is SEHNR and CDR2 is FQNEAQ (reference sequence). Here the CDR3 reads CASSSIGRSTDTQYF. The CDR3 DNA reads TGTGCCAGCAGCTCCATCGGGAGAAGCACAGATACGCAGTATTTT.

This clonotype was observed once. The chain has TRBV18 and TRBJ2-7; the match to TRBD1 covers 7 bases. Germline values: CDR1 KGHSH, CDR2 LQKENI. V trimming: 8 bases; J trimming: 7 bases; junction bases outside the gene matches: 11. The CDR3 runs 13 residues. CDR3 in amino acids: CASQPGTAREQYF. CDR3 in DNA: TGTGCCAGCCAACCGGGGACAGCCCGGGAGCAGTACTTC.

With respect to this clonotype: The junction departs from germline at one end; a sequencing error may be responsible. The rearrangement links TRBV7-7 to TRBJ2-5, with D perhaps being TRBD1 or TRBD2 (6 bases each). Germline assignment: CDR1 SSHAT and CDR2 FNYEAQ (reference sequence). This CDR3 has 15 amino acids. As DNA, the CDR3 is TGTGCTAGCAGCCTGAACGGAGGGGGACTTGAGACCCAGTACTTC. Encoded protein: CASSLNGGGLETQYF.

The chain combines TRBV12-3 or TRBV12-4 with TRBJ2-1, with TRBD1 matching over 7 bases. V dropped 6 bases and J dropped 8; count of bases not matched to a gene: 13. CDR3 length: 15 residues. The chain's CDR3 is CASRPRDSGVDEQFF. DNA for the CDR3: TGTGCCAGCAGACCCCGGGACAGCGGCGTAGATGAGCAGTTCTTC.

The chain combines TRBV4-3 with TRBJ2-3; TRBD2 is a possible D gene (7 bases). Trimming cost V 0 bases and J 4 bases, with 14 bases left between them. Germline CDR1 LGHNA, CDR2 YSLEER. This CDR3 contains 16 residues. The CDR3 here is CASSQEGGGTADTQYF. CDR3 DNA: TGCGCCAGCAGCCAAGAGGGCGGGGGCACTGCAGATACGCAGTATTTT.

This clonotype came up many times. V and J are TRBV27 and TRBJ1-1, with TRBD1 as a possible D gene (5 bases). This CDR3 comprises 12 residues. Germline V gene lookup returns CDR1 MNHEY and CDR2 SMNVEV (reference sequence). Trimming cost V 5 bases and J 4 bases, with 8 bases left between them. CDR3 amino acids: CASSGGGTEAFF. CDR3 nucleotide sequence: TGTGCCAGCAGTGGCGGGGGCACTGAAGCTTTCTTT.

This clonotype has just a few counts. V gene TRBV5-6 combines with J gene TRBJ2-1; possibly TRBD1 or TRBD2 for D (5 bases each). The CDR3 loop spans 12 amino acids. The germline V and J ends were trimmed by 1 base and 9 bases, with 8 bases remaining between them. CDR1 and CDR2 (germline): SGHDT, YYEEEE. CDR3 sequence: CASSLPGTEQFF. CDR3 nucleotides: TGTGCCAGCAGCTTGCCGGGGACTGAGCAGTTCTTC.

This chain uses TRBV7-2 with TRBJ2-7, with a weak D call TRBD2 (6 bases). The CDR3 has 16 amino acids. Trimming took 2 bases from V and 3 from J, leaving 17 bases between them. From germline, CDR1 is SGHTA and CDR2 FQGNSA. The CDR3 nucleotides are TGTGCCAGCAGCTTAAGGGTGGGTAGCGGCAACTACGAGCAGTACTTC. Protein: CASSLRVGSGNYEQYF.

This sequence joins TRBV11-2 and TRBJ2-1, with 7 nucleotides matching TRBD2. CDR3 length equals 16 residues. Unmatched junction bases numbered 11, after V lost 4 bases and J lost 5 bases. Germline CDR1 reads SGHAT; CDR2 reads FQNNGV. The DNA of the CDR3 is TGTGCCAGCAGCTCGTCCTTTGCGGGGGACCACAATGAGCAGTTCTTC. As protein: CASSSSFAGDHNEQFF.

This clonotype was found a few times. J is TRBJ2-5 and V is TRBV9; 7 nucleotides agree with TRBD1. Trimming at V came to 0 bases and at J to 9 bases, leaving 5 bases not matched to a gene. Germline CDR1 SGDLS, CDR2 YYNGEE. The CDR3 runs 13 residues. This chain's CDR3 is CASSVEGALAQYF. The CDR3 coding sequence is TGTGCCAGCAGCGTAGAGGGGGCGCTCGCCCAGTACTTC.

This clonotype was counted between two and nine times. This rearrangement joins TRBV18 to TRBJ2-7; TRBD1 might be the D (7 bases). Trimming took off 4 bases at V and 3 bases at J, with 16 bases between the two ends. The germline V gene encodes CDR1 KGHSH and CDR2 LQKENI. This CDR3 spans 15 amino acids. The CDR3: CASSQGGGTYYEQYF. DNA for the CDR3: TGTGCCAGCTCACAAGGGGGCGGGACCTACTACGAGCAGTACTTC. Filled out from reference TRBV18 and TRBJ2-7, the complete variable domain reads NAGVMQNPRHLVRRRGQEARLRCSPMKGHSHVYWYRQLPEEGLKFMVYLQKENIIDESGMPKERFSAEFPKEGPSILRIQQVVRGDSAAYFCASSQGGGTYYEQYFGPGTRLTVT.

There are a few counts of this clonotype. The chain joins TRBV2 to TRBJ2-3; 13 bases line up with TRBD2. Germline V gene sequence: CDR1 SNHLY, CDR2 FYNNEI. With V trimmed by 3 bases and J by 3 bases, 6 bases remained unmatched. The CDR3 is 17 amino acids. CDR3 in amino acids: CASSDPGLAGKTDTQYF. DNA of the CDR3: TGTGCCAGCAGTGACCCGGGACTAGCGGGGAAAACAGATACGCAGTATTTT.

The chain is built from TRBV10-3 and TRBJ1-1; D gene ambiguous. The CDR3 covers 15 residues. Looked up from germline, CDR1 is ENHRY and CDR2 is SYGVKD. The V end lost 4 bases, the J end lost 2 bases, and 14 bases lay between the germline ends. Here the CDR3 DNA reads TGTGCCATCAGTGCTTTTGTAAGGGAAAACACTGAAGCTTTCTTT. Its protein is CAISAFVRENTEAFF.

This clonotype has only a few counts. V usage is TRBV7-8 and J usage is TRBJ2-5, with D perhaps matching TRBD2 (6 bases). The CDR3 is made up of 15 amino acids. The ends were cut back, 5 bases at V and 5 bases at J, with 18 bases in the middle. Germline V lookup: CDR1 SGHVS, CDR2 FQNEAQ. The CDR3 DNA follows: TGTGCCAGCAGCGGAGGTAGACTAGTCCGTGAGACCCAGTACTTC. Its translation: CASSGGRLVRETQYF.

This clonotype was counted at least ten times. This rearrangement joins TRBV7-9 to TRBJ2-1; 9 bases match TRBD1. The germline V gene encodes CDR1 SEHNR and CDR2 FQNEAQ (reference sequence). V lost 4 bases and J lost 9; bases outside the gene matches: 10. This CDR3 has 15 residues. The CDR3 here is CASSSTLQGAGEQFF. Here the CDR3 DNA reads TGTGCCAGCAGCTCGACTTTACAGGGGGCAGGTGAGCAGTTCTTC.

The chain combines TRBV9 with TRBJ1-2; weak D call: TRBD1 (5 bases). The CDR3 spans 17 residues. V was pared by 4 bases and J by 4 bases, with 23 bases between. In germline, CDR1 is SGDLS, CDR2 YYNGEE. CDR3 sequence reads: CASSPGGSGIRGYGYTF. The CDR3 coding sequence is TGTGCCAGCAGCCCGGGAGGATCGGGAATAAGGGGCTATGGCTACACCTTC. Drawing the rest from reference TRBV9 and TRBJ1-2, the complete variable domain is DSGVTQTPKHLITATGQRVTLRCSPRSGDLSVYWYQQSLDQGLQFLIQYYNGEERAKGNILERFSAQQFPDLHSELNLSSLELGDSALYFCASSPGGSGIRGYGYTFGSGTRLTVV.

This clonotype was seen only a few times. The chain combines TRBV12-3 or TRBV12-4 with TRBJ2-7; D is uncertain. Trimming removed 5 bases at V and 5 bases at J, with 13 bases between. The CDR3 has 13 amino acids. The CDR3 nucleotides are TGTGCCAGCAGTCCTTACGGAGAGGACGAGCAGTACTTC. Its translation is CASSPYGEDEQYF.

This clonotype occurred a few times. The rearrangement uses TRBV5-6 and TRBJ1-6, with D unclear. The CDR3 extends over 12 amino acids. The V end was cut by 1 base, the J end by 13 bases, with 9 bases between. Germline V gives CDR1 SGHDT, CDR2 YYEEEE. CDR3 sequence reads: CASSLLAIPLHF. CDR3 bases: TGTGCCAGCAGCTTGTTGGCGATTCCCCTCCACTTT.

This clonotype was observed many times. The chain joins TRBV29-1 to TRBJ2-1; D remains ambiguous. The CDR3 extends over 14 amino acids. The ends were cut back, 5 bases at V and 0 bases at J, with 11 bases in the middle. CDR1 and CDR2 (germline): SQVTM, ANQGSEA. Here the CDR3 DNA reads TGCAGCGTTATTGATACGAGCTCCTACAATGAGCAGTTCTTC. This codes for CSVIDTSSYNEQFF.